Ten or more counts support the clone carrying this T cell receptor (beta chain). The sample originates from a study of T cells after yellow fever vaccination. Unmatched junction bases numbered 9, after V lost 5 bases and J lost 5 bases. Germline assignment: CDR1 DFQATT and CDR2 SNEGSKA (reference sequence). The length of the CDR3 is 14 residues. In TCRdb, the 5' RACE reads were re-called with MiXCR into one record per CDR3 protein. The table includes about 400,000 distinct CDR3 sequences, about 6.2% detected once. The clonotype was recovered from a man under 40 who received the YFV17D yellow fever vaccine. J is TRBJ2-7 and V is TRBV20-1; TRBD2 matches at 10 bases. The starting material was PBMCs, obtained 5 days after the yellow fever booster vaccination. The CDR3 DNA is TGCAGTGCTCTTACTAGCGGGAATGTAGACGAGCAGTACTTC. This codes for CSALTSGNVDEQYF.